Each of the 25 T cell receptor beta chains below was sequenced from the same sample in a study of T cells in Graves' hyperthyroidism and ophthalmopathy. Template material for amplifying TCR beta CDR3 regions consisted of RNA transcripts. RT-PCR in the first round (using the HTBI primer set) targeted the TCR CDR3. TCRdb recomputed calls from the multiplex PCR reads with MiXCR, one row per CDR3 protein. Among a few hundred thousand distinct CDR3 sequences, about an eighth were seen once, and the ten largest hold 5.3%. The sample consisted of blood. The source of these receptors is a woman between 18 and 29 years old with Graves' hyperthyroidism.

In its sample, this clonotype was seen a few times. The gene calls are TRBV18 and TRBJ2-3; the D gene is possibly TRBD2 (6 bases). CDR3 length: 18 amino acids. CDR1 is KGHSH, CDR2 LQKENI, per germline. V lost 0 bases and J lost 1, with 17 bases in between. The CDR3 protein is CASSPPGLAIGGTDTQYF. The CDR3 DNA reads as TGTGCCAGCTCACCACCCGGGCTAGCGATCGGTGGCACAGATACGCAGTATTTT.

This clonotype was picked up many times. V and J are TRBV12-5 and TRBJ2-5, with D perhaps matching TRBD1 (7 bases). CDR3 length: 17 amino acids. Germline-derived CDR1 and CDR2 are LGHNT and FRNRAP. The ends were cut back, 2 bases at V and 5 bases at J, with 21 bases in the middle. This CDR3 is CASGLTNTPEGAETQYF. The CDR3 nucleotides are TGTGCTAGTGGTTTGACTAACACCCCGGAGGGGGCGGAGACCCAGTACTTC.

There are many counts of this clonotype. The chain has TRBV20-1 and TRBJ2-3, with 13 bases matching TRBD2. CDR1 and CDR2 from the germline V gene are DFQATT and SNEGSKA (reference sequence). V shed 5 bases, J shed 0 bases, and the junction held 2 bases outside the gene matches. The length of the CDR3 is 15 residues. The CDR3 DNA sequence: TGCAGTGCTCCGACTAGCGGGAGGAGCACAGATACGCAGTATTTT. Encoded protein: CSAPTSGRSTDTQYF.

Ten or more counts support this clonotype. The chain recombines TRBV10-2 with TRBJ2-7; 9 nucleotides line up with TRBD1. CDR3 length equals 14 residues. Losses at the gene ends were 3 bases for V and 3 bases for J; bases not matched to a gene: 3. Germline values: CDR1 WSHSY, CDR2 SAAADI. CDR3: CASSEGQGNYEQYF. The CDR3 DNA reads TGCGCCAGCAGTGAAGGACAGGGGAACTACGAGCAGTACTTC.

The CDR3 reads CAWSGGLAGVGETQYF. CDR3 in DNA: TGTGCCTGGAGTGGGGGACTAGCGGGAGTTGGAGAGACCCAGTACTTC. The chain links TRBV30 to TRBJ2-5, with TRBD2 matching 14 bases. The CDR3 is 16 residues long. Trimming took 1 base from V and 4 from J; bases not matched to a gene: 5. The germline V gene encodes CDR1 GTSNPN and CDR2 SVGIG (reference sequence).

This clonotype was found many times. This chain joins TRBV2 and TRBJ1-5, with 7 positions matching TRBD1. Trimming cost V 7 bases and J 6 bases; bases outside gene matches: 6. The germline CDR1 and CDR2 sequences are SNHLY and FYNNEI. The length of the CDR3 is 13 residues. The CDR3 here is CASTPDRTQPQHF. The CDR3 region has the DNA TGTGCCAGCACCCCGGACAGGACTCAGCCCCAGCATTTT.

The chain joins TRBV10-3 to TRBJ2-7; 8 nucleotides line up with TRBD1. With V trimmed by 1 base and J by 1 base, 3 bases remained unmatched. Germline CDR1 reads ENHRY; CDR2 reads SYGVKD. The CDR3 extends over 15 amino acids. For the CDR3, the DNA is TGTGCCATCAGTGAGTTACAGGGGGTTTCCTACGAGCAGTACTTC. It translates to CAISELQGVSYEQYF.

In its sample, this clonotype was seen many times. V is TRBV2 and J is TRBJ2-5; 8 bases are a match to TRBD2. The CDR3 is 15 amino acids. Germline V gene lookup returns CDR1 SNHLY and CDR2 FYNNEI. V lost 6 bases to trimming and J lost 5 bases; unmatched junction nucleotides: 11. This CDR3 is CASSPAGAVGETQYF. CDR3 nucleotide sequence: TGTGCCAGCAGCCCAGCGGGAGCAGTAGGGGAGACCCAGTACTTC.

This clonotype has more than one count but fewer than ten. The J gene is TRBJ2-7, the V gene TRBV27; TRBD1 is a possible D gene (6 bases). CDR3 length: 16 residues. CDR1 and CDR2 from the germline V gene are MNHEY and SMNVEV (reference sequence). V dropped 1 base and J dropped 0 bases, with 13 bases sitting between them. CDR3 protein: CASSLLPGDGSYEQYF. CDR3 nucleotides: TGTGCCAGCAGTTTATTACCAGGGGACGGCTCCTACGAGCAGTACTTC.

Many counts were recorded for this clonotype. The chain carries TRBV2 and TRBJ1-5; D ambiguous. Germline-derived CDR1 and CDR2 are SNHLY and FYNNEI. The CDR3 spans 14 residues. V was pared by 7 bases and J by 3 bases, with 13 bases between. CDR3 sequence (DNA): TGTGCCAGCATGGGCCGGGAATACAATCAGCCCCAGCATTTT. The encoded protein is CASMGREYNQPQHF.

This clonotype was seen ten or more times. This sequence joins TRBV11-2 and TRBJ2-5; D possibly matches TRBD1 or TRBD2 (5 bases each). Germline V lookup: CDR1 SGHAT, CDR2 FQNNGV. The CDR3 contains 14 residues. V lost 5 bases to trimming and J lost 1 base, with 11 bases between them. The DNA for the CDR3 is TGTGCCAGCAGCCCCCATGGGGGCCAAGAGACCCAGTACTTC. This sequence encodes CASSPHGGQETQYF.

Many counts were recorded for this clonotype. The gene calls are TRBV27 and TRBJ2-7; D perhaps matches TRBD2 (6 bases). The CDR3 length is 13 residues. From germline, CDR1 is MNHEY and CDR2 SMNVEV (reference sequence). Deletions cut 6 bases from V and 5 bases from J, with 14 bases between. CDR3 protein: CASSATRWNEQYF. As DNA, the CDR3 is TGTGCCAGCAGCGCGACTAGATGGAACGAGCAGTACTTC.

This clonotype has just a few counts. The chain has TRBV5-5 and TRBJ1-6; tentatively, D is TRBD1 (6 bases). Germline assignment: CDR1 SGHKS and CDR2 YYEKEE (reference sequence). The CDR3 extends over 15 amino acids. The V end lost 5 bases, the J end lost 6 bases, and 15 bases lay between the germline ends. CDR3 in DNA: TGTGCCAGCAGGCAAGCAGGACAGCCTAATTCACCCCTCCACTTT. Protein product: CASRQAGQPNSPLHF.

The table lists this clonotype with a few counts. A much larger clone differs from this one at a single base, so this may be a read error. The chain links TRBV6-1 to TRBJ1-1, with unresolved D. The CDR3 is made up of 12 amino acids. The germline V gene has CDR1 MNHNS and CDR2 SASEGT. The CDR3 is CASNEANTEAFF. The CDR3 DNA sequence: TGTGCCAGCAATGAAGCCAACACTGAAGCTTTCTTT.

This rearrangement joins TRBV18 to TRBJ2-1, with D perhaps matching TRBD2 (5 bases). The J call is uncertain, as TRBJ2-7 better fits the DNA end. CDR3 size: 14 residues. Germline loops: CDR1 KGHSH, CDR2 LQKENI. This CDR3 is CASSPPGFGSEQYF. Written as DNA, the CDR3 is TGTGCCAGCTCACCACCGGGGTTTGGGAGTGAGCAGTACTTC.

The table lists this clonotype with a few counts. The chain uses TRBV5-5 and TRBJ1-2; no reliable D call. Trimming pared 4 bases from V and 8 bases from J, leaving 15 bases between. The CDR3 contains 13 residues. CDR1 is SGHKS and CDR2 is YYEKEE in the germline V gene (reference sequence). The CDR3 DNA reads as TGTGCCAGCAGCCAAGCAACACTGGAAGGCTACACCTTC. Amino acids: CASSQATLEGYTF.

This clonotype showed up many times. The CDR3 nucleotides read TGTGCCAGCAGCACTAACAGCGGGAGGGCCACCGGGGAGCTGTTTTTT. Its protein product is CASSTNSGRATGELFF. The V call is TRBV11-2, the J call TRBJ2-2, with 10 bases fitting TRBD2. Per the germline V gene, CDR1 is SGHAT and CDR2 is FQNNGV. The CDR3 consists of 16 residues. After removal of 5 bases from V and 4 bases from J, the junction contained 7 bases not matched to a gene.

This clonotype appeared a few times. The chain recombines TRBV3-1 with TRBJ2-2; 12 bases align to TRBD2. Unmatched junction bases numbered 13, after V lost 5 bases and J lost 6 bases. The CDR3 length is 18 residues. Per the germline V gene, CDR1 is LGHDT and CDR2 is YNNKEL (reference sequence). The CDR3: CASSMTSGSGYVAGELFF. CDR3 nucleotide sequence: TGTGCCAGCAGCATGACTAGCGGGAGTGGATATGTCGCCGGGGAGCTGTTTTTT.

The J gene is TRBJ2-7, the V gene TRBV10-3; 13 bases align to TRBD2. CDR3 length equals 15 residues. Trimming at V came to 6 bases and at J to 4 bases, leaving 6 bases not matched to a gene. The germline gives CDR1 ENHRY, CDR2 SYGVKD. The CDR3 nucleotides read TGTGCCATCAGCGGGACTAGCGGGACTGGTTACGAGCAGTACTTC. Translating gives CAISGTSGTGYEQYF.

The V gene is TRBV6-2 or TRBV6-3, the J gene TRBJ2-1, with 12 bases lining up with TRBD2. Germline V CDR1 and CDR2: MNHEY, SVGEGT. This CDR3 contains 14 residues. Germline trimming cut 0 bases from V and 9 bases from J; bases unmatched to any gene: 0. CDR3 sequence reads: CASSYSTSGSEQFF. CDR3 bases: TGTGCCAGCAGTTACTCGACTAGCGGGAGTGAGCAGTTCTTC.

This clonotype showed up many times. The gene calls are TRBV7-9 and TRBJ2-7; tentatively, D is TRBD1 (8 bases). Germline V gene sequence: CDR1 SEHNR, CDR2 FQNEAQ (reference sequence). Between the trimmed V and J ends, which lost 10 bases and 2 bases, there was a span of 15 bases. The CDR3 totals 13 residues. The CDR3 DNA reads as TGTGCCACTCGACAGGGGAGGGCCTACGAGCAGTACTTC. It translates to CATRQGRAYEQYF.

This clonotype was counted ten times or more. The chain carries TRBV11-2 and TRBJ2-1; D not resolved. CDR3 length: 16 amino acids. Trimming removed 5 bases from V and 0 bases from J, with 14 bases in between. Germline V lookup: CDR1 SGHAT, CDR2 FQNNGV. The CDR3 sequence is CASSPPQAVSYNEQFF. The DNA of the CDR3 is TGTGCCAGCAGCCCTCCCCAGGCAGTCTCCTACAATGAGCAGTTCTTC.

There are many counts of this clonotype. The CDR3 DNA sequence: TGTGCCAGCTCACCTTCTTTGGAGCAGTTCTTC. Encoded protein: CASSPSLEQFF. The chain joins TRBV18 to TRBJ2-1; D unresolved. The CDR3 has 11 residues. Trimming left V 3 bases short and J 10 bases short, with 7 bases between. Germline V gives CDR1 KGHSH, CDR2 LQKENI.

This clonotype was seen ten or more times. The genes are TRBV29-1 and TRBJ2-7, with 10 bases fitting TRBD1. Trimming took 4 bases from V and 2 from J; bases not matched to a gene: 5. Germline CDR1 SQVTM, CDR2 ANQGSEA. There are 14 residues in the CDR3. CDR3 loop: CSVGGQGNTYEQYF. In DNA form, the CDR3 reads TGCAGCGTTGGGGGACAGGGGAACACCTACGAGCAGTACTTC.

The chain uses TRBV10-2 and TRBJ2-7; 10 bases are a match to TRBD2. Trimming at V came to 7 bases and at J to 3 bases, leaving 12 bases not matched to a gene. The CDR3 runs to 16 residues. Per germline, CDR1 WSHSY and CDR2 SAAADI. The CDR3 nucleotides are TGCGCCAGCAAACCACCTAGCGGGAGATCGGGCTACGAGCAGTACTTC. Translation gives CASKPPSGRSGYEQYF.